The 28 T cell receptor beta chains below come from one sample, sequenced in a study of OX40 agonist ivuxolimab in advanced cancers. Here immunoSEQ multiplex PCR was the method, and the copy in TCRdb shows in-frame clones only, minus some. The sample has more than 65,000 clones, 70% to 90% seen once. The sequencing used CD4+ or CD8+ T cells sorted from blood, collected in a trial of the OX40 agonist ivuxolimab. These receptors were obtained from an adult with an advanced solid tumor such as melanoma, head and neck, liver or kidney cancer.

Here the CDR3 reads CASSIDVGTVNTEAFF. The CDR3 nucleotides read TGTGCCAGTAGTATAGATGTTGGGACTGTGAACACTGAAGCTTTCTTT. The chain combines TRBV19 with TRBJ1-1, with a tentative D call TRBD1 (5 bases). Trimming stripped 0 bases from V and 0 bases from J, with 11 bases between. CDR3 length equals 16 residues. CDR1 LNHDA and CDR2 SQIVND come from the germline V gene (reference sequence).

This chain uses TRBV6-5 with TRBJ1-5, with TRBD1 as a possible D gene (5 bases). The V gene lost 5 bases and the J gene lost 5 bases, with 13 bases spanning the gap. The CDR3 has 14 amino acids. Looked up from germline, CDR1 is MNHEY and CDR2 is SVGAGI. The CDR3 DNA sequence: TGTGCCAGCAGTCCTCACTCCAGGGATCAGCCCCAGCATTTT. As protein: CASSPHSRDQPQHF.

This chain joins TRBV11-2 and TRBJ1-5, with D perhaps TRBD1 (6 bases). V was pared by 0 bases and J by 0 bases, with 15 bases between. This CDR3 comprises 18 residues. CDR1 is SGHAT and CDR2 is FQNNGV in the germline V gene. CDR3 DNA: TGTGCCAGCAGCTTAGACGCGACAGGACAATATAGCAATCAGCCCCAGCATTTT. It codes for CASSLDATGQYSNQPQHF. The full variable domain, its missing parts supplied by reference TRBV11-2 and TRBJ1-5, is EAGVAQSPRYKIIEKRQSVAFWCNPISGHATLYWYQQILGQGPKLLIQFQNNGVVDDSQLPKDRFSAERLKGVDSTLKIQPAKLEDSAVYLCASSLDATGQYSNQPQHFGDGTRLSIL.

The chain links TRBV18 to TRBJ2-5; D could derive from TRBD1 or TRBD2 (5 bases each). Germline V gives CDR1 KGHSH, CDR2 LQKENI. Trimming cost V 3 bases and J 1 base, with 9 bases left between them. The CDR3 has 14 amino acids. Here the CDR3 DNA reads TGTGCCAGCTCACCGAGGGGAGCCCAAGAGACCCAGTACTTC. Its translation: CASSPRGAQETQYF.

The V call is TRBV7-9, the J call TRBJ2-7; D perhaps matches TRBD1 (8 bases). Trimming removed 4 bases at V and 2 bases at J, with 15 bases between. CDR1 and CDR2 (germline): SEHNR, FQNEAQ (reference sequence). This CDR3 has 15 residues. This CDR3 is CASSSGQGGTYEQYF. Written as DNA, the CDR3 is TGTGCCAGCAGCTCCGGACAGGGAGGGACCTACGAGCAGTACTTC.

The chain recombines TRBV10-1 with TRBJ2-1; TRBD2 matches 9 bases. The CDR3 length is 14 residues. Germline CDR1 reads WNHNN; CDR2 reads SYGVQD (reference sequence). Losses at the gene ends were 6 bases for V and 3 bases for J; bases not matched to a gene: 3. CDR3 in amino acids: CASRGAGGYNEQFF. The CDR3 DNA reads TGCGCCAGCAGAGGAGCGGGGGGCTACAATGAGCAGTTCTTC.

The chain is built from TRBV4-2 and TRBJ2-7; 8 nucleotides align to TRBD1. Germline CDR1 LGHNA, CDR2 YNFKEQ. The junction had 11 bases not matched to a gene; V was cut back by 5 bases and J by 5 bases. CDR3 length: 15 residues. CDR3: CASSLDRGNLNEQYF. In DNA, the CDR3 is TGTGCCAGCAGCTTAGACAGGGGCAATCTCAACGAGCAGTACTTC.

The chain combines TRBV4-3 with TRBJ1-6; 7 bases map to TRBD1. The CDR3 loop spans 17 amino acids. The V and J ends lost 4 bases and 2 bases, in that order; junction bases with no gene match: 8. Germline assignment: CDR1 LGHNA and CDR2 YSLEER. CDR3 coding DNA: TGCGCCAGCAGCCGCAACGGACAGGCAGCCTATAATTCACCCCTCCACTTT. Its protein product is CASSRNGQAAYNSPLHF.

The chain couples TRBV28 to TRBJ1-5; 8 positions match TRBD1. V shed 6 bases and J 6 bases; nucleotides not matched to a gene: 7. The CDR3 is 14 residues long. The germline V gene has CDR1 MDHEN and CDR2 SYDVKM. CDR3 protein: CASSDPGGAQPQHF. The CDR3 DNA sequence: TGTGCCAGCAGCGATCCAGGGGGCGCTCAGCCCCAGCATTTT.

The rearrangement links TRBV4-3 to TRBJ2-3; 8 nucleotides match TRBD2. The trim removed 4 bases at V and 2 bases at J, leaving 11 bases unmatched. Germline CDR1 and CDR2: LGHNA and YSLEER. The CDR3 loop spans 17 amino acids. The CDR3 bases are TGCGCCAGCAGCCCCTACCCGGCGGGAGGACCCACAGATACGCAGTATTTT. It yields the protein CASSPYPAGGPTDTQYF.

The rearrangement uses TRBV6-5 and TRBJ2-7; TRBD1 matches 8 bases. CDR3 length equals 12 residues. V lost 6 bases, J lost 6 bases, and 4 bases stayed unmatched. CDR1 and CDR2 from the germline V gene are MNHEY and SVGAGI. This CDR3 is CASSYGTGEQYF. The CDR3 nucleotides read TGTGCCAGCAGCTACGGGACAGGCGAGCAGTACTTC.

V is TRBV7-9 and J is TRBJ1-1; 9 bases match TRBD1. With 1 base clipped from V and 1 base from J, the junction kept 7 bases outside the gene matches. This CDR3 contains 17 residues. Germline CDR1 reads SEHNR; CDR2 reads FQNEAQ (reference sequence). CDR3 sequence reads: CASSLVGTGFRNTEAFF. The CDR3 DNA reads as TGTGCCAGCAGCTTAGTCGGGACAGGGTTTAGGAACACTGAAGCTTTCTTT.

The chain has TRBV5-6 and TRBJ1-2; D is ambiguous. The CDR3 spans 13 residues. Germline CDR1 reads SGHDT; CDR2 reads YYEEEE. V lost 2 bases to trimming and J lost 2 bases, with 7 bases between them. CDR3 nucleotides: TGTGCCAGCAGCTTTAGGAGCAACTATGGCTACACCTTC. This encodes CASSFRSNYGYTF.

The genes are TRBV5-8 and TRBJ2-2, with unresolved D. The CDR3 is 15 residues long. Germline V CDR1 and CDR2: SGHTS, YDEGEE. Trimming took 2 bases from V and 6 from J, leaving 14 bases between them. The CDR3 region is CASSFPLDRPGELFF. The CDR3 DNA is TGTGCCAGCAGCTTCCCCCTGGACCGGCCCGGGGAGCTGTTTTTT. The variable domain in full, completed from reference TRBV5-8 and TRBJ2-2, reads EAGVTQSPTHLIKTRGQQATLRCSPISGHTSVYWYQQALGLGLQFLLWYDEGEERNRGNFPPRFSGRQFPNYSSELNVNALELEDSALYLCASSFPLDRPGELFFGEGSRLTVL.

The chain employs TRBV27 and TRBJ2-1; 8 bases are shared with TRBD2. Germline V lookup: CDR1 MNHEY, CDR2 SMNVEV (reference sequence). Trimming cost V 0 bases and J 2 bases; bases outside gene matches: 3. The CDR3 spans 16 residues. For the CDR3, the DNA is TGTGCCAGCAGTTTATCGGCACTAGCGGCCTACAATGAGCAGTTCTTC. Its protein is CASSLSALAAYNEQFF.

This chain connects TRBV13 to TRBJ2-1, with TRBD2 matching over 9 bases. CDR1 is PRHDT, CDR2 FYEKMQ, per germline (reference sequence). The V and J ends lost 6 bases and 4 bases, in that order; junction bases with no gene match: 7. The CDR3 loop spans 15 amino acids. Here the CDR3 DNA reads TGTGCCAGCAGTAAGACTAGCGGAGGTTACAATGAGCAGTTCTTC. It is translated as CASSKTSGGYNEQFF.

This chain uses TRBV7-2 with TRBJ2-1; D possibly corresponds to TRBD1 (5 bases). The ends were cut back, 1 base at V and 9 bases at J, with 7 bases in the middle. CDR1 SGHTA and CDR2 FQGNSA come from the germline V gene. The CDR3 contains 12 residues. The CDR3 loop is CASSLGGTEQFF. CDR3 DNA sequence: TGTGCCAGCAGCTTAGGGGGCACTGAGCAGTTCTTC.

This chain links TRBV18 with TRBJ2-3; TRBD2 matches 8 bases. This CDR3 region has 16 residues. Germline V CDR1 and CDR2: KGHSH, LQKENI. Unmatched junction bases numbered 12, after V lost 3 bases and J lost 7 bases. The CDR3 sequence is CASSPPGVAGSNTQYF. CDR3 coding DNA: TGTGCCAGCTCACCGCCCGGGGTAGCGGGGAGTAATACGCAGTATTTT.

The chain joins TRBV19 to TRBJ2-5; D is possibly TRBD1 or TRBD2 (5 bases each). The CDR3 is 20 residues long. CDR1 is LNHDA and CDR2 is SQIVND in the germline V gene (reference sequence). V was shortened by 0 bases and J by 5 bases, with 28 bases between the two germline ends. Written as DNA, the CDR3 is TGTGCCAGTAGTATAGATTTGAGGGACCCACCGGGGCTAGAATTCGAGACCCAGTACTTC. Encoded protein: CASSIDLRDPPGLEFETQYF.

This CDR3 is CAISVGGGAREQFF. CDR3 DNA sequence: TGTGCCATCAGTGTGGGCGGGGGGGCCCGAGAGCAGTTCTTC. The genes are TRBV10-3 and TRBJ2-1, with TRBD2 matching 9 bases. The CDR3 is 14 residues long. CDR1 ENHRY and CDR2 SYGVKD come from the germline V gene. V shed 4 bases and J 10 bases; nucleotides not matched to a gene: 8.

The CDR3 DNA is TGTGCCAGCAGTTACGTTGGGACAGGGTTCACCGGGGAGCTGTTTTTT. Translated: CASSYVGTGFTGELFF. The chain recombines TRBV6-5 with TRBJ2-2; 9 bases map to TRBD1. Per germline, CDR1 MNHEY and CDR2 SVGAGI. V was pared by 2 bases and J by 4 bases, with 5 bases of the junction left unmatched. There are 16 residues in the CDR3.

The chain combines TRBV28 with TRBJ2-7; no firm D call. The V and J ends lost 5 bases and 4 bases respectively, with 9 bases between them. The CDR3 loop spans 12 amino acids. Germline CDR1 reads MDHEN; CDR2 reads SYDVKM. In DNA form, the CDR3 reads TGTGCCAGCAGTCAAGAGAATTACGAGCAGTACGTC. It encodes CASSQENYEQYV.

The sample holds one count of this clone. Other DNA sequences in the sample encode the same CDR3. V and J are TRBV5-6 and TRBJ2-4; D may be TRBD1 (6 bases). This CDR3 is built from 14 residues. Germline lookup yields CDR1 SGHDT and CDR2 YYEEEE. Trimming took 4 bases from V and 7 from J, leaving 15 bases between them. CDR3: CASSPPGAKNIQYF. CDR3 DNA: TGTGCCAGCAGCCCCCCAGGGGCAAAGAACATTCAGTACTTC.

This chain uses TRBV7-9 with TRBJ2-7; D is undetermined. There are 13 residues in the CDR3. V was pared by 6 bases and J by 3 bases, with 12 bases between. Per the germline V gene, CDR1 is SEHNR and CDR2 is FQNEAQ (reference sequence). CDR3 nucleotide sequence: TGTGCCAGCAGTCCCGGGTACAACTACGAGCAGTACGTC. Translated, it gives CASSPGYNYEQYV.

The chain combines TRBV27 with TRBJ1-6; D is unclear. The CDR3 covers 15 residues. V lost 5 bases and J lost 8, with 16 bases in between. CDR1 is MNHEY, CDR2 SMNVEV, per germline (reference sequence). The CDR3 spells CASSPGYGSDSPLHF. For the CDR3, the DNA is TGTGCCAGCAGTCCTGGGTACGGATCGGATTCACCCCTCCACTTT.

DNA of the CDR3: TGTGCCAGCAGTTTTGTCGGCACAGATACGCAGTATTTT. Translated: CASSFVGTDTQYF. The rearrangement joins TRBV27 to TRBJ2-3; D gene uncertain. The V and J ends lost 3 bases and 1 base respectively, with 5 bases between them. The CDR3 spans 13 residues. Germline loops: CDR1 MNHEY, CDR2 SMNVEV (reference sequence).

The CDR3, as DNA: TGTGCCAGCAGCTTAATGGGTTTAGCCTACGAGCAGTACTTC. Its translation is CASSLMGLAYEQYF. The rearrangement joins TRBV7-8 to TRBJ2-5; D unresolved. The J call may be faulty, since TRBJ2-7 better matches the DNA end. The CDR3 consists of 14 residues. The V gene's germline CDR1 is SGHVS and CDR2 FQNEAQ.

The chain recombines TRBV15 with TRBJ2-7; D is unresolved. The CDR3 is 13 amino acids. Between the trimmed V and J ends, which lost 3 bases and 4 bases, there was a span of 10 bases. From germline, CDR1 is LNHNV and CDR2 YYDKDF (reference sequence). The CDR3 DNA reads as TGTGCCACCAGCAGGGTTTTGGGATACGAGCAGTACTTC. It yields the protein CATSRVLGYEQYF.